The 4 T cell receptor beta chains in this list originate from one sample, sequenced in a study of T cells in Graves' hyperthyroidism and ophthalmopathy. Amplified TCR beta CDR3 regions came from RNA transcripts. Carried out on the TCR CDR3, a first-round RT-PCR used the HTBI primer set. TCRdb reprocessed the multiplex PCR reads via MiXCR and lists one record per CDR3 protein. In the table there are around 520,000 distinct CDR3 sequences, roughly 14% of which are singletons. Sequenced material: blood. The receptor set was obtained from a woman between 18 and 29 years old with Graves' hyperthyroidism.

In its sample, this clonotype was seen many times. The chain is built from TRBV11-2 and TRBJ1-1; 8 bases map to TRBD1. The CDR3 is 15 amino acids. Trimming took 6 bases from V and 1 from J; bases not matched to a gene: 7. From germline, CDR1 is SGHAT and CDR2 FQNNGV. The DNA for the CDR3 is TGTGCCAGCAGTGGACAGGGCCTTCGGAACACTGAAGCTTTCTTT. Translating gives CASSGQGLRNTEAFF.

In its sample, this clonotype was seen many times. The chain recombines TRBV30 with TRBJ1-2; TRBD1 agrees at 7 bases. With 4 bases clipped from V and 4 bases from J, the junction kept 15 bases outside the gene matches. Germline V gene sequence: CDR1 GTSNPN, CDR2 SVGIG (reference sequence). The CDR3 covers 16 residues. This chain's CDR3 is CAWTTGVQGGSYGYTF. DNA for the CDR3: TGTGCCTGGACCACAGGGGTTCAAGGGGGCAGCTATGGCTACACCTTC.

The chain joins TRBV7-2 to TRBJ2-2, with a possible D match to TRBD2 (6 bases). The CDR3 extends over 14 amino acids. V lost 7 bases, J lost 1 base, and 10 bases lay in between. In germline, CDR1 is SGHTA, CDR2 FQGNSA. The CDR3 spells CASTWDWNTGELFF. The CDR3 coding sequence is TGTGCCAGCACCTGGGACTGGAACACCGGGGAGCTGTTTTTT.

This clonotype was found a few times. The chain employs TRBV30 and TRBJ1-5; TRBD1 matches at 7 bases. This CDR3 contains 14 residues. Germline-derived CDR1 and CDR2 are GTSNPN and SVGIG (reference sequence). V shed 4 bases and J 5 bases; nucleotides not matched to a gene: 8. CDR3 region: CAWTPGQNYQPQHF. CDR3 bases: TGTGCCTGGACCCCGGGACAGAACTATCAGCCCCAGCATTTT.